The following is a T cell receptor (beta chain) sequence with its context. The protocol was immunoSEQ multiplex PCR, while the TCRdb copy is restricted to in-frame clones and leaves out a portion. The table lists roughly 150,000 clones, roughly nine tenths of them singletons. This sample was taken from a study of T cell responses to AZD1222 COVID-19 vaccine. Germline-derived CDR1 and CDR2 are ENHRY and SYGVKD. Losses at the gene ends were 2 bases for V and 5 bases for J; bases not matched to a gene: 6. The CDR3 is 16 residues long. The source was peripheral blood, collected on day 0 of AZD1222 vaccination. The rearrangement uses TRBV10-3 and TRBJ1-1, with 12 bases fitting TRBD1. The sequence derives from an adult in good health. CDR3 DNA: TGTGCCATCAGTGAGCCTGGGACAGGGGGCCGGACTGAAGCTTTCTTT. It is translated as CAISEPGTGGRTEAFF.